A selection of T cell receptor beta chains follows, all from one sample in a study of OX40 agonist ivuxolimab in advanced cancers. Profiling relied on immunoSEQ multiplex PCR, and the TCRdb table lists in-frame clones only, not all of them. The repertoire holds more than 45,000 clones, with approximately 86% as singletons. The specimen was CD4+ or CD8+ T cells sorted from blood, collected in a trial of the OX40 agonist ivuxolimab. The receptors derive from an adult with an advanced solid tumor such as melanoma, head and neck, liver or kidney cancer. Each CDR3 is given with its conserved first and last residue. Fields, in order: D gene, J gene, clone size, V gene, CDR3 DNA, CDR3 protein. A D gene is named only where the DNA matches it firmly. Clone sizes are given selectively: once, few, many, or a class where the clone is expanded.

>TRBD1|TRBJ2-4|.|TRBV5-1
TGCGCCAGCAGCCTCCGGGACAGGGGATTAGGGGCCAAAAACATTCAGTACTTC
CASSLRDRGLGAKNIQYF
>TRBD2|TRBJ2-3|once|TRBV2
TGTGCCAGCAGTGGATACGGGGGGGCCGTAGATACGCAGTATTTT
CASSGYGGAVDTQYF
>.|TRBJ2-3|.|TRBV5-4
TGTGCCAGCAGCTTGTCGGTACTCATCACAGATACGCAGTATTTT
CASSLSVLITDTQYF
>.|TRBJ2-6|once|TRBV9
TGTGCCAGCAGCTACCGTTTAAGCTTGACTGGGGCCAACGTCCTGACTTTC
CASSYRLSLTGANVLTF
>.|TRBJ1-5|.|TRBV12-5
TGTGCTAGTGGTTTGGGCTCCAGGGAGCAGCCCCAGCATTTT
CASGLGSREQPQHF
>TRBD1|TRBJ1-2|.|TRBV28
TGTGCCAGCTGGGGACAGGGGGCGAATAACTATGGCTACACCTTC
CASWGQGANNYGYTF
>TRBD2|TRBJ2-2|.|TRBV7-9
TGTGCCAGCAGCTCTAAGGCGGGGGGCGACACCGGGGAGCTGTTTTTT
CASSSKAGGDTGELFF
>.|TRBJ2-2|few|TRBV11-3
TGTGCCAGCAGCCCTCTCAGAGGGAACACCGGGGAGCTGTTTTTT
CASSPLRGNTGELFF
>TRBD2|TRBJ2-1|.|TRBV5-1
TGCGCCAGCTACCCTAGCGGGGTCTCCTACAATGAGCAGTTCTTC
CASYPSGVSYNEQFF
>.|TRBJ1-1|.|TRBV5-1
TGCGCCAGCAGCTTGTCCCTGAACACTGAAGCTTTCTTT
CASSLSLNTEAFF
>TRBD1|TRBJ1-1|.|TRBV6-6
TGTGCCAGCAATGGACAGGCGAACACTGAAGCTTTCTTT
CASNGQANTEAFF
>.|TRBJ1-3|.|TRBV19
TGTGCCAGTAGCGGCTTGGACTCCTACTCTGGAAACACCATATATTTT
CASSGLDSYSGNTIYF
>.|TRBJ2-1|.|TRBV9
TGTGCCAGCAGCGTATCGGACAATGAGCAGTTCTTC
CASSVSDNEQFF
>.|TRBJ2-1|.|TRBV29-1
TGCAGCGTTGTGTGGGGGAGCGCCTACAATGAGCAGTTCTTC
CSVVWGSAYNEQFF
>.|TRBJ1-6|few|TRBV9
TGTGCCAGCAGCGTATTTGTAGGCTCACCCCTCCACTTT
CASSVFVGSPLHF
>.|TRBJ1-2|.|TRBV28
TGTGCCAGCAGTCGTACAGCCGGATCGAGTGGCTATGGCTACACCTTC
CASSRTAGSSGYGYTF
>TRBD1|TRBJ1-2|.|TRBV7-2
TGTGCCAGCAGCAGACGGACAGGGAATACAGCAGCTAACTATGGCTACACCTTC
CASSRRTGNTAANYGYTF
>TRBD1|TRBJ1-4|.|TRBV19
TGTGCCAGTAGTTCCTTCGACAGGGGCCTGTTTTTT
CASSSFDRGLFF
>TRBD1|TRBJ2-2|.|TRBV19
TGTGCCAGTAGTAGACCGGGACAGGGCGCGAACACCGGGGAGCTGTTTTTT
CASSRPGQGANTGELFF
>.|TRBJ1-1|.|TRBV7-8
TGTGCCAGCAGCTTAGTAGCCACTGAAGCTTTCTTT
CASSLVATEAFF
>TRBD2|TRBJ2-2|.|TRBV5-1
TGCGCCAGCAGCTTCACTAGCGGGGCCACCGGGGAGCTGTTTTTT
CASSFTSGATGELFF
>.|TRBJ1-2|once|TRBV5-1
TGCGCCAGCGGATCATCAATGGCAGGGGTCGTAAACTATGGCTACACCTTC
CASGSSMAGVVNYGYTF
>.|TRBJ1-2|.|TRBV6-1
TGTGCCAGCGGGTCCCGGGACAACACATTC
CASGSRDNTF
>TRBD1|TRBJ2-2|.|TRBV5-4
TGTGCCAGCAGCGGTCCCCGGACAGGGACCCCCGGGGAGCTGTTTTTT
CASSGPRTGTPGELFF
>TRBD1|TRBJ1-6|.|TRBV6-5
TGTGCCACCAGAAGGGACAGTAATAATTCACCCCTCCACTTT
CATRRDSNNSPLHF
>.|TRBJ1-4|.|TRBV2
TGTGCCAGCAGTGACAGGGGAGGGAATAATGAAAAACTGTTTTTT
CASSDRGGNNEKLFF
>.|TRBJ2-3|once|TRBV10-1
TGCGCCAGCAGGACTCGGAGGGGCGGGCGAGATACGCAGTATTTT
CASRTRRGGRDTQYF
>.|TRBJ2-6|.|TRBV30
TGTGCCTTATCTTCAAACAGGATTCCCCGCTCTGGGGCCAACGTCCTGACTTTC
CALSSNRIPRSGANVLTF
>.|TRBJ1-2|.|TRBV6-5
TGTGCCAGCAGCATAGGCGGGGCCGGATACTATGGCTACACCTTC
CASSIGGAGYYGYTF
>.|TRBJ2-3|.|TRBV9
TGTGCCAGCAGCGTAGCCTCATTCACAGATACGCAGTATTTT
CASSVASFTDTQYF
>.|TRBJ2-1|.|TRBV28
TGTGCCAGCAGTTGGGTGGGCAATGAGCAGTTCTTC
CASSWVGNEQFF
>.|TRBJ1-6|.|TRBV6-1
TGTGCCAGCAGTGGAGACAGATCCTATAATTCACCCCTCCACTTT
CASSGDRSYNSPLHF
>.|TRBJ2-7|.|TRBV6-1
TGTGCCAGCAGTGCCTCACAGGGGAGGGCCTACGAGCAGTACTTC
CASSASQGRAYEQYF
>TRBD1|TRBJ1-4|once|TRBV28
TGTGCCAGCAGTCCACAGGACAGGGGGAAAGAAAAACTGTTTTTT
CASSPQDRGKEKLFF
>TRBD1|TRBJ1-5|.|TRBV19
TGTGCCAGTAGTCCTCAGGGGGGGAACAGGGTAGGGGGAAAGGCGGGCAATCAGCCCCAGCATTTT
CASSPQGGNRVGGKAGNQPQHF
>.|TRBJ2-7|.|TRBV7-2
TGTGCCAGCAGCTTAGGAGACGGGCCCTACGAGCAGTACTTC
CASSLGDGPYEQYF
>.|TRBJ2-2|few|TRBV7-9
TGTGCCAGCAGCTTCAGGTCTACCGGGGAGCTGTTTTTT
CASSFRSTGELFF
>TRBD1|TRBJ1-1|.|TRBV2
TGTGCCAGCAGTTCGGACAGGAGGGACACTGAAGCTTTCTTT
CASSSDRRDTEAFF
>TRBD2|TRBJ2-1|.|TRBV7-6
TGTGCCAGCAGCTTAGCAGGTCGGACTAGCGGGAGGGCCAATGAGCAGTTCTTC
CASSLAGRTSGRANEQFF
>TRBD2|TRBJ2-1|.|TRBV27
TGTGCCAGCAGTTTCCACAGACTAGCGGGAGAGGTCAATGAGCAGTTCTTC
CASSFHRLAGEVNEQFF
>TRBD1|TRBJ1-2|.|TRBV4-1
TGCGCCAGCAGCATGCGACAGGGGGCCTTTTCTCTGCGTGGCTACACCTTC
CASSMRQGAFSLRGYTF
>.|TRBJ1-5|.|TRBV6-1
TGTGCCAGCCAACAATATAGCAATCAGCCCCAGCATTTT
CASQQYSNQPQHF
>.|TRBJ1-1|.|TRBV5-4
TGTGCCAGCAGCTTGGCAGGGCGTGTTGTTGAAGCTTTCTTT
CASSLAGRVVEAFF
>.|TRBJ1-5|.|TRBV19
TGTGCCAGTAGTATAGTACAGGGAGCGAATCAGCCCCAGCATTTT
CASSIVQGANQPQHF
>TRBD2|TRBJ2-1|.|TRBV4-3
TGCGCCAGCAGCCAATCCCTAGCGGGGGTAAATGAGCAGTTCTTC
CASSQSLAGVNEQFF
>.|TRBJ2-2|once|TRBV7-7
TGTGCCAGCAGCCCCCTGGGGGTTGTGGGCACCGGGGAGCTGTTTTTT
CASSPLGVVGTGELFF
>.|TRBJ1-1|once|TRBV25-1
TGTGCCAGCAGTGAATCGGGCAGAATGAACACTGAAGCTTTCTTT
CASSESGRMNTEAFF
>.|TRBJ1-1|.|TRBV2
TGTGCCAGCAGTGAAGCTGAGCACACTGAAGCTTTCTTT
CASSEAEHTEAFF
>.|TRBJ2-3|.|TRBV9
TGTGCCAGCAGCGAAGTAGGGAGTTCCACAGATACGCAGTATTTT
CASSEVGSSTDTQYF
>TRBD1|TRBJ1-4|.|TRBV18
TGTGCCAGCCACAGGGGGATCTCAACTAATGAAAAACTGTTTTTT
CASHRGISTNEKLFF
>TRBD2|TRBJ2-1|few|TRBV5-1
TGCGCCAGCAGCTTTCGGGTAGCGGGAGGAAATGAGCAGTTCTTC
CASSFRVAGGNEQFF
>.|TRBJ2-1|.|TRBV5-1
TGCGCCAGCAGCCTTAACCCCGGGGGCCACAATGAGCAGTTCTTC
CASSLNPGGHNEQFF
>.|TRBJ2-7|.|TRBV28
TGTGCCAGCAGTTTCCGGCCCCCAAGGCACGAGCAGTACTTC
CASSFRPPRHEQYF
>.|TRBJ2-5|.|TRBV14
TGTGCCAGCAGGCGGACTCTCCAAGGGACCCAGTACTTC
CASRRTLQGTQYF
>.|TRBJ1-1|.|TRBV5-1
TGCGCCAGCAGCTGGGAAGCAGGGCGGGGCACTGAAGCTTTCTTT
CASSWEAGRGTEAFF
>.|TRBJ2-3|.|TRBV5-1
TGCGCCAGCATGCTCGTGAGTAGGACAGATACGCAGTATTTT
CASMLVSRTDTQYF
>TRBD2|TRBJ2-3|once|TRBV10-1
TGCGCCAGCAGCGCTCTCCGAAGCGGGAGGGCCACAGATACGCAGTATTTT
CASSALRSGRATDTQYF
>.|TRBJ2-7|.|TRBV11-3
TGTGCCAGCAGCTTAGTCCTGGGCCCCGGGGAGCAGTACTTC
CASSLVLGPGEQYF
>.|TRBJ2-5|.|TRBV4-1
TGCGCCAGCAGCCAAGAAGCTGCCCGAGAGACCCAGTACTTC
CASSQEAARETQYF